This T cell receptor beta chain was identified in a study of shared clonotypes between healthy human individuals. Points from the study as a whole: Naive subsets typically showed greater estimated richness than memory subsets. Generation probability values for non-shared clonotypes were lower than those for clonotypes shared by all four donors.

It was CD45RO-negative cells, positively selected for CCR7, that made up naive CD8 cells, with terminally differentiated effector memory CD45RA+ cells excluded. This CDR3 region has 17 residues. Germline V gene lookup returns CDR1 SEHNR and CDR2 FQNEAQ (reference sequence). V was cut by 1 base and J by 0 bases, with 15 bases left in between. Running of the assay took place at deep level. The table came from immunoSEQ multiplex PCR; TCRdb's copy has only in-frame clones and leaves some out. The repertoire holds about 1,800,000 clones, with approximately 95% as singletons. Concerning this clone: Its cognate antigen is unknown.

What was sequenced was naive CD8+ T cells sorted from blood. This TCR came from a man aged 18 to 29 in good health. The V gene is TRBV7-9, the J gene TRBJ1-1; perhaps TRBD1 as D (5 bases). CDR3 coding DNA: TGTGCCAGCAGCTTAGGATGGGGGAAAGGGATGAACACTGAAGCTTTCTTT. The encoded protein is CASSLGWGKGMNTEAFF.